A selection of T cell receptor beta chains follows, all from one sample in a study of blood T cell repertoires in COVID-19. Here immunoSEQ multiplex PCR was the method, and the copy in TCRdb shows in-frame clones only, minus some. The sample includes about 670,000 clones, about 87% seen only once; the top ten take 0.2% to 0.3%. Sequenced material: peripheral blood. The receptors were gathered from a woman aged 18-29 years with acute or convalescent COVID-19. The CDR3 runs from the conserved cysteine through the conserved F or W. Each record gives: J gene, clone size, V gene, CDR3 protein. Clone size is stated in some rows and not others, as once, few, many or a class when expanded.

TRBJ1-4	-	TRBV19	CASSTLQGLTNEKLFF
TRBJ2-7	-	TRBV7-2	CASSSGTGYEQYF
TRBJ2-7	-	TRBV19	CASSGLAETYEQYF
TRBJ1-1	-	TRBV6-2/TRBV6-3	CASSPDSLYEAFF
TRBJ1-5	-	TRBV7-9	CASSQNNQPQHF
TRBJ2-3	-	TRBV12-3/TRBV12-4	CASSPGGTQYF
TRBJ2-2	-	TRBV25-1	CASSAFRGIGELFF
TRBJ1-1	-	TRBV18	CASSQEAGTEAFF
TRBJ1-6	-	TRBV19	CATAMGALSPSSYNSPLHF
TRBJ1-2	-	TRBV24-1	CATSDSDRGLRGYTF
TRBJ2-1	once	TRBV15	CATSTWTGRGVSYNEQFF
TRBJ2-2	-	TRBV4-2	CASSGRDSNTGELFF
TRBJ1-1	once	TRBV9	CASNEEGGTEAFF
TRBJ1-2	-	TRBV30	CAWSVHVPYRAVNYGYTF
TRBJ1-1	-	TRBV30	CAGNTRGANTEAFF
TRBJ1-5	-	TRBV7-8	CASSLSRHSSNQPQHF
TRBJ2-7	-	TRBV23-1	CASSQRKPDRAYEQYF
TRBJ2-1	-	TRBV21-1	CASSKGGEVGAPDEQFF
TRBJ2-3	once	TRBV7-2	CASSFFTSGGTDTQYF
TRBJ1-1	many	TRBV6-1	CASSDRQGGNTEAFF
TRBJ2-3	-	TRBV5-4	CASSPENTDTQYF
TRBJ2-5	-	TRBV9	CASSSLAGGFRETQYF
TRBJ1-3	-	TRBV5-1	CASSYDRGLLSGNTIYF
TRBJ1-5	once	TRBV2	CASSMDRRASNQPQHF
TRBJ1-2	once	TRBV6-5	CASSRRDTANYGYTF
TRBJ2-1	-	TRBV5-4	CASSLGGGPYNEQFF
TRBJ1-2	-	TRBV19	CASSLLTGADYGYTF
TRBJ2-1	-	TRBV9	CASSVEGFAHNEQFF
TRBJ2-7	-	TRBV5-1	CASSLRGTDPTRYF